A selection of T cell receptor beta chains follows, all from one sample in a study of shared clonotypes between healthy human individuals. Generated by immunoSEQ multiplex PCR, the TCRdb table keeps only in-frame clones and is missing some. The data contain 550,000 to 600,000 clones, around 78% of them singletons. Sequenced input: PBMCs. The origin of the receptors is a woman aged 40 to 50 in good health. Some clones in this sample may be carry-over from other donors' samples. The CDR3 runs from the conserved cysteine through the conserved F or W. D genes are given only for firm matches. Expanded clones are given a class, and other clones once, few, many or no size at all.

>-|15|TRBV21-1|TRBJ2-4|-
CASSKTGTVKNIQYF
TGTGCCAGCAGCAAAACCGGGACAGTCAAAAACATTCAGTACTTC
>few|15|TRBV21-1|TRBJ2-1|-
CASSLVPEAYNEQFF
TGTGCCAGCAGCTTAGTTCCAGAGGCCTACAATGAGCAGTTCTTC
>-|17|TRBV28|TRBJ1-4|TRBD1
CASSLRTGAATNEKLFF
TGTGCCAGCAGTTTGCGGACAGGGGCAGCAACTAATGAAAAACTGTTTTTT
>-|13|TRBV7-2|TRBJ2-7|-
CASSLATNYEQYF
TGTGCCAGCAGCTTAGCCACCAACTACGAGCAGTACTTC
>-|14|TRBV6-5|TRBJ2-3|-
CASSYGEFSNTQYF
TGTGCCAGCAGTTACGGGGAGTTTTCCAATACGCAGTATTTT
>-|12|TRBV27|TRBJ2-2|-
CASSHGPGELFF
TGTGCCAGCAGCCATGGTCCCGGGGAGCTGTTTTTT
>-|14|TRBV30|TRBJ2-7|-
CAWSVGWTSYEQYF
TGTGCCTGGAGTGTAGGGTGGACTTCCTACGAGCAGTACTTC
>-|16|TRBV10-2|TRBJ2-2|-
CASSGWAGKSTGELFF
TGCGCCAGCAGTGGTTGGGCGGGCAAGAGCACCGGGGAGCTGTTTTTT
>once|13|TRBV27|TRBJ2-1|TRBD1
CASGTGVYNEQFF
TGTGCCAGCGGAACAGGGGTTTACAATGAGCAGTTCTTC
>-|13|TRBV10-3|TRBJ1-1|TRBD1
CAISEQGDTEAFF
TGTGCCATCAGTGAACAGGGGGACACTGAAGCTTTCTTT
>few|16|TRBV25-1|TRBJ2-5|-
CASTTLGRGNQETQYF
TGTGCCAGCACCACACTGGGCAGGGGTAACCAAGAGACCCAGTACTTC
>-|16|TRBV7-2|TRBJ2-1|TRBD2
CASSLASTSGSNEQFF
TGTGCCAGCAGCTTAGCCTCGACTAGCGGGAGCAATGAGCAGTTCTTC
>-|17|TRBV4-1|TRBJ2-5|TRBD2
CASSQGVSGRAGETQYF
TGCGCCAGCAGCCAAGGGGTTAGCGGGAGGGCCGGAGAGACCCAGTACTTC
>few|13|TRBV19|TRBJ2-1|-
CASGRARYNEQFF
TGTGCCAGTGGAAGGGCACGATACAATGAGCAGTTCTTC
>-|18|TRBV4-3|TRBJ2-1|TRBD2
CASSQDLSVGGVYNEQFF
TGCGCCAGCAGCCAAGATTTGTCTGTGGGAGGGGTCTACAATGAGCAGTTCTTC
>few|12|TRBV6-4|TRBJ1-2|-
CASSDPNYGYTF
TGTGCCAGCAGTGATCCCAACTATGGCTACACCTTC
>-|15|TRBV23-1|TRBJ2-7|TRBD1
CASSQSETGDYEQYF
TGCGCCAGCAGTCAATCGGAGACAGGGGATTACGAGCAGTACTTC
>few|14|TRBV5-4|TRBJ1-2|-
CASIKWGASGGYTF
TGTGCCAGCATCAAGTGGGGCGCTTCTGGTGGCTACACCTTC
>-|13|TRBV28|TRBJ2-7|-
CASSSLKSYEQYF
TGTGCCAGCAGTTCCCTGAAATCCTACGAGCAGTACTTC
>once|17|TRBV5-1|TRBJ2-2|-
CASSPGHIRGNTGELFF
TGCGCCAGCAGCCCGGGACATATTCGGGGAAACACCGGGGAGCTGTTTTTT
>-|13|TRBV7-2|TRBJ2-7|-
CASSLAGTYEQYF
TGTGCCAGCAGCTTAGCCGGGACCTACGAGCAGTACTTC
>-|17|TRBV29-1|TRBJ2-7|-
CSVSIGGSPLSSYEQYF
TGCAGCGTTTCTATTGGAGGTAGCCCCCTGAGCTCCTACGAGCAGTACTTC
>-|15|TRBV4-2|TRBJ2-3|-
CASSQGIEAPDTQYF
TGTGCCAGCAGCCAAGGAATAGAGGCCCCAGATACGCAGTATTTT
>-|13|TRBV6-4|TRBJ2-3|-
CASSDGDTDTQYF
TGTGCCAGCAGTGATGGGGACACAGATACGCAGTATTTT
>-|15|TRBV28|TRBJ2-7|TRBD2
CASRQGLAGDKEQYF
TGTGCCAGCAGACAAGGACTAGCGGGAGATAAAGAGCAGTACTTC
>-|15|TRBV5-1|TRBJ2-1|TRBD2
CASSFRDYPRNEQFF
TGCGCCAGCAGCTTCCGGGACTACCCCAGGAATGAGCAGTTCTTC
>few|17|TRBV9|TRBJ2-3|TRBD2
CASSPRASGTLTDTQYF
TGTGCCAGCAGCCCCCGCGCTAGCGGAACTCTCACAGATACGCAGTATTTT
>-|13|TRBV7-2|TRBJ1-2|-
CASSLGQNYGYTF
TGTGCCAGCAGCTTAGGACAAAACTATGGCTACACCTTC
>-|15|TRBV7-3|TRBJ2-1|-
CASSRALDYGNEQFF
TGTGCCAGCAGCCGAGCACTAGACTATGGCAATGAGCAGTTCTTC
>-|16|TRBV18|TRBJ2-3|TRBD2
CASRDGLREVSDTQYF
TGTGCCAGCCGCGACGGACTGCGGGAGGTATCAGATACGCAGTATTTT
>-|15|TRBV5-6|TRBJ2-2|-
CASSLQPPNTGELFF
TGTGCCAGCAGCTTGCAGCCCCCGAACACCGGGGAGCTGTTTTTT
>-|15|TRBV15|TRBJ1-5|-
CATSRGGVRNQPQHF
TGTGCCACCAGCAGAGGGGGAGTCCGCAATCAGCCCCAGCATTTT
>-|14|TRBV5-1|TRBJ1-4|TRBD1
CASSSGQTNEKLFF
TGCGCCAGCAGCTCGGGACAGACAAATGAAAAACTGTTTTTT
>-|16|TRBV28|TRBJ1-5|TRBD1
CASSLGGQYSNQPQHF
TGTGCCAGCAGCTTGGGGGGACAGTATAGCAATCAGCCCCAGCATTTT
>-|15|TRBV5-4|TRBJ2-7|TRBD2
CASSLDPSGSYEQYF
TGTGCCAGCAGCTTGGACCCTAGCGGTTCCTACGAGCAGTACTTC
>few|15|TRBV30|TRBJ2-6|-
CAWSAGDSGANVLTF
TGTGCCTGGAGCGCAGGGGACTCTGGGGCCAACGTCCTGACTTTC
>-|13|TRBV2|TRBJ2-2|-
CASIGWRTGELFF
TGTGCCAGCATAGGATGGAGGACCGGGGAGCTGTTTTTT
>-|15|TRBV27|TRBJ2-5|TRBD2
CASSFGLAGGETQYF
TGTGCCAGCAGTTTTGGGCTAGCGGGAGGAGAGACCCAGTACTTC
>-|14|TRBV29-1|TRBJ2-1|-
CSVERDLIYNEQFF
TGCAGCGTTGAGAGGGACTTAATCTACAATGAGCAGTTCTTC
>-|10|TRBV20-1|TRBJ2-3|-
CSATRETQYF
TGCAGTGCTACTCGGGAGACGCAGTATTTT
>few|14|TRBV9|TRBJ2-1|-
CASSPQGTPNEQFF
TGTGCCAGCAGCCCCCAGGGGACTCCCAATGAGCAGTTCTTC
>-|11|TRBV20-1|TRBJ2-1|-
CSAKRVNEQFF
TGCAGTGCGAAGCGCGTCAATGAGCAGTTCTTC
>many|12|TRBV7-9|TRBJ2-3|-
CASSPRRDTQYF
TGTGCCAGCAGCCCGCGAAGAGATACGCAGTATTTT
>-|14|TRBV7-2|TRBJ2-2|-
CASSPTAVTGELFF
TGTGCCAGCAGCCCAACGGCCGTAACCGGGGAGCTGTTTTTT